This T cell receptor (beta chain) was profiled in a study of control samples from healthy donors and cancer patients. Profiling relied on immunoSEQ multiplex PCR, and the TCRdb table lists in-frame clones only, not all of them. Altogether about 130,000 clones are present, 80% to 95% being singletons, with the ten largest covering 2% to 3%. Germline CDR1 reads MNHEY; CDR2 reads SMNVEV (reference sequence). Deletions cut 0 bases from V and 9 bases from J, with 18 bases between. The CDR3 is 17 residues long. The chain carries TRBV27 and TRBJ1-6; no reliable D call. Sequenced sample: blood. The clonotype comes from a man between 40 and 49 years old in good health. CDR3 nucleotide sequence: TGTGCCAGCAGTTTATCGATGGCCGGGATCCTGAGTTCACCCCTCCACTTT. As protein: CASSLSMAGILSSPLHF.